This T cell receptor beta chain comes out of a study of blood T cell repertoires in COVID-19. Study summary: Acute and convalescent COVID-19 specimens originated in the United States, Italy and Spain. In each case, the material was cDNA or gDNA derived from T cells, B-cell-depleted T cells, or PBMCs.

The CDR3 is made up of 15 amino acids. Per germline, CDR1 MNHEY and CDR2 SVGAGI. Trimming pared 6 bases from V and 0 bases from J, leaving 15 bases between. Per the authors' pipeline: Scientists estimated how many nucleated cells there were by amplifying reference gene primers. Libraries were prepared by immunoSEQ multiplex PCR; TCRdb keeps only in-frame clonotypes and omits some of them. That table is the source of V, J and clone size, and D and trimming were worked out from the DNA. The sample shows 150,000 or so clones, 75% to 90% of them seen only once. This clone was seen only once. The TCR was taken from a human donor in a cohort sampled during active COVID-19. Material: peripheral blood. J is TRBJ2-7 and V is TRBV6-5; a possible D gene is TRBD2 (6 bases). For the CDR3, the DNA is TGTGCCAGCAGACCCGCCGGGACTGACTCCTACGAGCAGTACTTC. Its translation: CASRPAGTDSYEQYF.